This T cell receptor beta chain was identified in a study of identical twins' blood T cells. MiXCR, run by TCRdb on the 5' RACE reads, gives a single entry per CDR3 protein. Of around 380,000 distinct CDR3 sequences listed, 28% are singletons. Germline V gene sequence: CDR1 KGHSH, CDR2 LQKENI. V shed 6 bases and J shed 9 bases, with 23 bases lying between them. This CDR3 is built from 15 residues. Six healthy women, forming three identical twin pairs, donated samples. The sequence was obtained from a woman between 18 and 50 years old in good health. The chain combines TRBV18 with TRBJ1-1; TRBD1 is a possible D gene (5 bases). The sample comprised PBMCs. In DNA, the CDR3 is TGTGCCAGCTCTCAGTACAGCCAATCTGGGGGTCAAGCTTTCTTT. The encoded protein is CASSQYSQSGGQAFF.